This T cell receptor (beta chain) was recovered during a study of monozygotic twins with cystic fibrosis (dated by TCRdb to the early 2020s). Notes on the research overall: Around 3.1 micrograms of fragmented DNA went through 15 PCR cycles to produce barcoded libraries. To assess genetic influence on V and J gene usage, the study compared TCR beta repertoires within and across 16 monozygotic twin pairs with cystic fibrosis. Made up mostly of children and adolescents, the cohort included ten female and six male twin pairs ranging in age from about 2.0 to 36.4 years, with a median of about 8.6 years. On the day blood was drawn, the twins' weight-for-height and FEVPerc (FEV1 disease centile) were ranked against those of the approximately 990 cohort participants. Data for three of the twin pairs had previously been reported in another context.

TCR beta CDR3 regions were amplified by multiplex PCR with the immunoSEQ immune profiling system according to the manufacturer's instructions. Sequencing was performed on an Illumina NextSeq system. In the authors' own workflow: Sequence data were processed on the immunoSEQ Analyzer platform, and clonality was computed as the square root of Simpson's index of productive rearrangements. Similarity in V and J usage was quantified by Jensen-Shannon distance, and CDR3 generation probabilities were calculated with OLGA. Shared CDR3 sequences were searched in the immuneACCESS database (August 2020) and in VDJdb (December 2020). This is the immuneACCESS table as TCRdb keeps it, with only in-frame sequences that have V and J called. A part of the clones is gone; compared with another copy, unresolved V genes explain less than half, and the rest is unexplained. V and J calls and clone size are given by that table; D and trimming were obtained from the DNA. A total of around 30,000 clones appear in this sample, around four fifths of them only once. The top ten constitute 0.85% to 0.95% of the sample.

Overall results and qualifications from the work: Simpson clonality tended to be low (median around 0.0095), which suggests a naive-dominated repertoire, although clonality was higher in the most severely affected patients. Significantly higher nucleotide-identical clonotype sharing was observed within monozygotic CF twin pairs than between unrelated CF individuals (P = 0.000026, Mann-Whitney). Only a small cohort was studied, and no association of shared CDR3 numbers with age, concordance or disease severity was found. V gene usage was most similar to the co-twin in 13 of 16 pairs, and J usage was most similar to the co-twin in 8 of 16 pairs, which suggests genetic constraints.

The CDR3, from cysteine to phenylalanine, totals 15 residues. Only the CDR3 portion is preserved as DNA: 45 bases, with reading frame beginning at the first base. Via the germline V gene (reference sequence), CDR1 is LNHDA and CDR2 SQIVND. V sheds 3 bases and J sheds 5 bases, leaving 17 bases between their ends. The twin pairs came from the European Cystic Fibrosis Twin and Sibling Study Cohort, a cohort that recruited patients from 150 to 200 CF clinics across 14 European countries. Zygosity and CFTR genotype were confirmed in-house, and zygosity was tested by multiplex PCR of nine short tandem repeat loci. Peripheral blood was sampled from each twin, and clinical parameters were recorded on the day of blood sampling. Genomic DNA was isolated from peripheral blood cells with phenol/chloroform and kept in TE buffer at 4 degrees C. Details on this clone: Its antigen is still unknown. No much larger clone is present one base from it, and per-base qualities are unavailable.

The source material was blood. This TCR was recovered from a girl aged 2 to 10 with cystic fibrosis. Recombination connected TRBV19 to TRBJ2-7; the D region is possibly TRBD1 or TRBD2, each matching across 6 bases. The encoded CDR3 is CASSIGGLGRNEQYF. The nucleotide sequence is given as TGTGCCAGTAGTATTGGGGGCCTCGGGAGAAACGAGCAGTACTTC.